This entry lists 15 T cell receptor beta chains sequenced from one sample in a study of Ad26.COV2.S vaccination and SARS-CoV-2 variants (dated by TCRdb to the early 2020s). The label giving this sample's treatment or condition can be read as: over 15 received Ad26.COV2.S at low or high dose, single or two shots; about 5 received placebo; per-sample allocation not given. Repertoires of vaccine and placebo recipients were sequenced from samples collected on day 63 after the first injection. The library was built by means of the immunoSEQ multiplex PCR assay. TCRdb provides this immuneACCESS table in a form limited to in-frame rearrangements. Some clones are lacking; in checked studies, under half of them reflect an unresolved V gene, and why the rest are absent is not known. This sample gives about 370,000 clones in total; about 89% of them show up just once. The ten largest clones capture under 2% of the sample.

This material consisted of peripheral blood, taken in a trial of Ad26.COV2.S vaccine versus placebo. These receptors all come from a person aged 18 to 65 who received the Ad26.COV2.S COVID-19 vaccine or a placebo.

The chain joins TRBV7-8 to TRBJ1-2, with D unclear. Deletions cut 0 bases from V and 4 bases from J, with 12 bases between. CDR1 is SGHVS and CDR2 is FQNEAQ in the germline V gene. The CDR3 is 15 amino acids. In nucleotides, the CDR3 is TGTGCCAGCAGCTTAGCCTCTGGCAGGTTCTATGGCTACACCTTC. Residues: CASSLASGRFYGYTF.

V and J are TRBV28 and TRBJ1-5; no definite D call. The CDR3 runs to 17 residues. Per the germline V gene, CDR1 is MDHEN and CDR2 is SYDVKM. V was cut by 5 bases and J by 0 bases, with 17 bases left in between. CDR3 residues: CASSLWTEGYSNQPQHF. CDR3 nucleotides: TGTGCCAGCAGTCTTTGGACCGAGGGATATAGCAATCAGCCCCAGCATTTT.

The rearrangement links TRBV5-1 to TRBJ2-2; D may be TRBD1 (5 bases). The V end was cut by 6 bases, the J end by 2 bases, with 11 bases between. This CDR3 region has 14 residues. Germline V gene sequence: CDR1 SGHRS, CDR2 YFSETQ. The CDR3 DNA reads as TGCGCCAGCAACGCTAGGGGAAACACCGGGGAGCTGTTTTTT. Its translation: CASNARGNTGELFF.

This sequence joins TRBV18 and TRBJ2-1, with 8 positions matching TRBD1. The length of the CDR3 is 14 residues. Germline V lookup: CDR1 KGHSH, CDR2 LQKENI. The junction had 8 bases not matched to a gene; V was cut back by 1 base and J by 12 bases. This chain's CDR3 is CASSPLQPGTGQFF. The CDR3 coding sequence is TGTGCCAGCTCACCACTTCAGCCCGGGACAGGGCAGTTCTTC.

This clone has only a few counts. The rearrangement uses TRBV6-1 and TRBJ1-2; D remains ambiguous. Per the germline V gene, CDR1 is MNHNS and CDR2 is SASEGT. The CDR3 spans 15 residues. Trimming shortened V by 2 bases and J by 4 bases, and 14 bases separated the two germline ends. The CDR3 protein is CASSEQHGEPYGYTF. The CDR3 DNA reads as TGTGCCAGCAGTGAACAACACGGAGAACCCTATGGCTACACCTTC.

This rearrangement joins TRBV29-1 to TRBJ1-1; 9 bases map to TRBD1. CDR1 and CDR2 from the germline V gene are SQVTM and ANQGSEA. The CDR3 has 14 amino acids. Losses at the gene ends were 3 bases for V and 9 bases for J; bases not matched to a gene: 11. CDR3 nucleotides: TGCAGCGTTGACCCAATCCCGGGACAGGGTCAAGCTTTCTTT. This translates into CSVDPIPGQGQAFF.

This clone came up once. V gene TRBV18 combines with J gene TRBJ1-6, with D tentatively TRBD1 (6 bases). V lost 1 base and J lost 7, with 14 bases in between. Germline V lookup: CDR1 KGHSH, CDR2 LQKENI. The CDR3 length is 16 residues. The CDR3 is CASSPLGGNENSPLHF. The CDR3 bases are TGTGCCAGCTCACCACTTGGGGGCAATGAGAATTCACCCCTCCACTTT.

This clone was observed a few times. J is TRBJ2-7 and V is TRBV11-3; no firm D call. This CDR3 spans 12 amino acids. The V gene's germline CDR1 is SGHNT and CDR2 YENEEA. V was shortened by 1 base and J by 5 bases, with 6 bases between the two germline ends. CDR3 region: CASSLGEDEQYF. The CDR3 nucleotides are TGTGCCAGCAGCTTAGGCGAGGACGAGCAGTACTTC.

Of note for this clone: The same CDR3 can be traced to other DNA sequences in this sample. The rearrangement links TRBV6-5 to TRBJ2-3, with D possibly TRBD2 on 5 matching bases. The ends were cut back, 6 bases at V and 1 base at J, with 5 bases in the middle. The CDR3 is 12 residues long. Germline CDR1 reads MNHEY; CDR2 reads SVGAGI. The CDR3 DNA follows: TGTGCCAGCAGCGGGGGCACAGATACGCAGTATTTT. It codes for CASSGGTDTQYF.

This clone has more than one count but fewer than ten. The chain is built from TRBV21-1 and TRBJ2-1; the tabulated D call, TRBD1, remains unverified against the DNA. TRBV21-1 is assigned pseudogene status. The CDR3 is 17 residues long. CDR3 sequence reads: CASSLIFRDREVGEQFF. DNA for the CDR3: TGTGCCAGCAGCCTAATATTCCGGGACAGGGAGGTAGGTGAGCAGTTCTTC.

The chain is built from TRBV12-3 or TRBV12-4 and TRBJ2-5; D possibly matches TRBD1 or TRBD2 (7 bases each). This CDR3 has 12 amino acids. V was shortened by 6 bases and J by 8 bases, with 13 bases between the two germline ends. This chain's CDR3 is CASSAGGDTQYF. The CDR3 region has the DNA TGTGCCAGCAGCGCAGGGGGGGACACCCAGTACTTC.

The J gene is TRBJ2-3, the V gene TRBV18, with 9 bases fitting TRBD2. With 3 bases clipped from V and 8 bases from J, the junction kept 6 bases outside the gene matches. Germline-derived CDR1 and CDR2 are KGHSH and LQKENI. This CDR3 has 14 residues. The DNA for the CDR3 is TGTGCCAGCTCACCCGCGGGGGGGGCTGGTACGCAGTATTTT. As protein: CASSPAGGAGTQYF. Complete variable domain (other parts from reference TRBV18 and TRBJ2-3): NAGVMQNPRHLVRRRGQEARLRCSPMKGHSHVYWYRQLPEEGLKFMVYLQKENIIDESGMPKERFSAEFPKEGPSILRIQQVVRGDSAAYFCASSPAGGAGTQYFGPGTRLTVL.

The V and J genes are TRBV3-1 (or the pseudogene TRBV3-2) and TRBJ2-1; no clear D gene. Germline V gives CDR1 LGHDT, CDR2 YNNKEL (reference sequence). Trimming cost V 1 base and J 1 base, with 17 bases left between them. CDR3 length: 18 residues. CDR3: CASSQVSRVALSYNEQFF. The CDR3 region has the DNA TGTGCCAGCAGCCAAGTCTCACGGGTAGCTTTGTCCTACAATGAGCAGTTCTTC.

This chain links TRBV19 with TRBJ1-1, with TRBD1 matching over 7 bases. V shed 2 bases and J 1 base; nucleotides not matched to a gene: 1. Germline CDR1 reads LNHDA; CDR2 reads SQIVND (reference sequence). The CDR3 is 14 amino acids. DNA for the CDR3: TGTGCCAGTAGTATATGGACAGGGAACACTGAAGCTTTCTTT. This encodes CASSIWTGNTEAFF.

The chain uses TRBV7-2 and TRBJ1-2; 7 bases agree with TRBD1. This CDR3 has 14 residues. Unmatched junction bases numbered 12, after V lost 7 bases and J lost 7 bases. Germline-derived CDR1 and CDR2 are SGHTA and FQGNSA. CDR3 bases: TGTGCCAGCACCGAACACAGACAGGGCTCTGGCTACACCTTC. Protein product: CASTEHRQGSGYTF.